This TCR beta chain was found in a study of blood T cell repertoires in COVID-19. Study overall: Sites in the United States, Italy and Spain provided acute and convalescent COVID-19 samples.

The table came from immunoSEQ multiplex PCR; TCRdb's copy has only in-frame clones and leaves some out. The table lists approximately 290,000 clones, around 89% of them singletons. The CDR3 is 14 residues long. V lost 8 bases and J lost 2, with 15 bases in between. CDR1 and CDR2 from the germline V gene are SNHLY and FYNNEI. The clonotype comes from a woman under 30 with acute COVID-19. Sequenced: PBMCs or T cells enriched from blood (not recorded which). This rearrangement joins TRBV2 to TRBJ2-5, with TRBD2 as a possible D gene (6 bases). The CDR3 nucleotides read TGTGCCAGCGGGCCCCGGGAGTCACAAGAGACCCAGTACTTC. This codes for CASGPRESQETQYF.